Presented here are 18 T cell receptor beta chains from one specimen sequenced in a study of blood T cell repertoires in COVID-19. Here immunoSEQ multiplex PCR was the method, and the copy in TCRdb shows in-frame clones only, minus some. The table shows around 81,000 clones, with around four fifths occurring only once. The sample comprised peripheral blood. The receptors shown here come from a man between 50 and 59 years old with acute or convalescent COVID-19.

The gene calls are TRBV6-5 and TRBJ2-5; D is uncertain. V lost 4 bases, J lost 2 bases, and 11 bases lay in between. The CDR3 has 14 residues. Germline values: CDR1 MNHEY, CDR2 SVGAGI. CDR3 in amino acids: CASSSAGSQETQYF. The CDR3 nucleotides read TGTGCCAGCAGTTCCGCTGGCAGTCAAGAGACCCAGTACTTC.

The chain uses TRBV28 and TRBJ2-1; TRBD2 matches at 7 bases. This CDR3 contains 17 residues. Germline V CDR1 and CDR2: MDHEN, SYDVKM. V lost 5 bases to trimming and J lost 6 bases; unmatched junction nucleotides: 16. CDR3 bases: TGTGCCAGCAGTCCTCCTGGGGGGACTACTGGTTCCAATGAGCAGTTCTTC. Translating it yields CASSPPGGTTGSNEQFF.

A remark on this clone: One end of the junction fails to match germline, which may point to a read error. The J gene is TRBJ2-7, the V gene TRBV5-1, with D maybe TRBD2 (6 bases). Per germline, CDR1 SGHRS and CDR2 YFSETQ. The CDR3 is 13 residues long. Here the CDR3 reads CASSPRGGYVQYF. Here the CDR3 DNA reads TGCGCCAGCAGCCCCCGTGGAGGGTACGTGCAGTACTTC.

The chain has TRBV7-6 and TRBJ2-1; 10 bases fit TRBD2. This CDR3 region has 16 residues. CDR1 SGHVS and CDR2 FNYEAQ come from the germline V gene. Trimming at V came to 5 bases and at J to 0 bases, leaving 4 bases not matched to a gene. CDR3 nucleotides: TGTGCCAGCAGCCCGGGACTAGCGAGCTCCTACAATGAGCAGTTCTTC. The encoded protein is CASSPGLASSYNEQFF.

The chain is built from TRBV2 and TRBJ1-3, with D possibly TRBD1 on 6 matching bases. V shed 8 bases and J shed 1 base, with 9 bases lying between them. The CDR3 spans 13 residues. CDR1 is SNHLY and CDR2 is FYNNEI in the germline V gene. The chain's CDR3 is CASLRGSGNTIYF. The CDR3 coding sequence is TGTGCCAGCCTCAGGGGTTCTGGAAACACCATATATTTT.

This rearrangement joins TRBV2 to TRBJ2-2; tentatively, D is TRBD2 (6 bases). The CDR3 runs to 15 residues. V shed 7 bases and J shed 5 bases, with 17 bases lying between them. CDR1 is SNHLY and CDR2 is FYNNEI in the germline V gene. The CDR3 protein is CASTRSGGRTGELFF. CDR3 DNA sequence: TGTGCCAGCACAAGATCCGGGGGTAGAACCGGGGAGCTGTTTTTT. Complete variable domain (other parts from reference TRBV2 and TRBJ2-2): EPEVTQTPSHQVTQMGQEVILRCVPISNHLYFYWYRQILGQKVEFLVSFYNNEISEKSEIFDDQFSVERPDGSNFTLKIRSTKLEDSAMYFCASTRSGGRTGELFFGEGSRLTVL.

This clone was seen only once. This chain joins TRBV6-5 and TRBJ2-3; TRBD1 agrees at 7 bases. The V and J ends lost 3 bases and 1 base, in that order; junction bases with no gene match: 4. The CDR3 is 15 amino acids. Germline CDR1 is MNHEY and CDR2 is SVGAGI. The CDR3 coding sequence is TGTGCCAGCAGTTATAGGGACAGAGGCACAGATACGCAGTATTTT. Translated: CASSYRDRGTDTQYF.

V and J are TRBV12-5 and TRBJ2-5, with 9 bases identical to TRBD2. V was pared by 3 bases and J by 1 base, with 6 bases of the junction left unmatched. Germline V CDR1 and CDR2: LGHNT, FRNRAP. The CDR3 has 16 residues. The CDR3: CASGFQLAGSQETQYF. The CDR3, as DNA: TGTGCTAGTGGTTTCCAGCTAGCGGGGTCCCAAGAGACCCAGTACTTC.

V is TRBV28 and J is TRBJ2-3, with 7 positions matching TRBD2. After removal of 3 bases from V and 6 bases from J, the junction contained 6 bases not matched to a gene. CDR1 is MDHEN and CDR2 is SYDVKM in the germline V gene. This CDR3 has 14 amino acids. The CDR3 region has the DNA TGTGCCAGCAGTTTGGCGGGGGATGGGGATACGCAGTATTTT. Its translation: CASSLAGDGDTQYF.

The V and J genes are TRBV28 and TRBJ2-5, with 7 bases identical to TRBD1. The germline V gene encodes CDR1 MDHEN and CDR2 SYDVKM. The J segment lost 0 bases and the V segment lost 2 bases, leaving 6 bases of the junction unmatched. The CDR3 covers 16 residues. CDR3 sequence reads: CASSLPGTANQETQYF. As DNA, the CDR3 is TGTGCCAGCAGTTTACCCGGGACAGCGAACCAAGAGACCCAGTACTTC.

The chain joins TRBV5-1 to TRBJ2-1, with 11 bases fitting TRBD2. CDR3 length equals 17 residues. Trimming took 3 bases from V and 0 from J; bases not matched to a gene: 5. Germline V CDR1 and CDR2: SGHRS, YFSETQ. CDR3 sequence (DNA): TGCGCCAGCAGCTCCGGGACTAGCGGATTCTCCTACAATGAGCAGTTCTTC. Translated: CASSSGTSGFSYNEQFF.

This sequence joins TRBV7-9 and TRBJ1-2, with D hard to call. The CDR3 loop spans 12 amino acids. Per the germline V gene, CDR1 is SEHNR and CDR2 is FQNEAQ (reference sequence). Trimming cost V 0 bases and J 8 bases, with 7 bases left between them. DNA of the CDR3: TGTGCCAGCAGCTTAGCATCCCGGGGCTACACCTTC. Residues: CASSLASRGYTF.

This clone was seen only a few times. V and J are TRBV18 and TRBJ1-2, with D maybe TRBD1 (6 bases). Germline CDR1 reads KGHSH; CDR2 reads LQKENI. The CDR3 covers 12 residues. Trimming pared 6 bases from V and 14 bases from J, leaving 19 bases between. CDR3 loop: CASSREPGHETF. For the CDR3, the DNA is TGTGCCAGCTCTCGAGAACCGGGACATGAGACCTTC.

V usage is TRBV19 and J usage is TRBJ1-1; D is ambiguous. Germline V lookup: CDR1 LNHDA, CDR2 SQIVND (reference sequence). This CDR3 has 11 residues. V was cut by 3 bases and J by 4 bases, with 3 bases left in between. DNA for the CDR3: TGTGCCAGTAGTATTCTCACTGAAGCTTTCTTT. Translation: CASSILTEAFF.

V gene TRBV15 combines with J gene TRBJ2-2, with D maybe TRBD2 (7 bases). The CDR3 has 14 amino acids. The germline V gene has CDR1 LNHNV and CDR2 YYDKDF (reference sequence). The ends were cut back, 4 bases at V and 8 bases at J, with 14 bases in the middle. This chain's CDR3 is CATSKGGVGGELFF. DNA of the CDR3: TGTGCCACCAGCAAAGGGGGGGTCGGAGGGGAGCTGTTTTTT.

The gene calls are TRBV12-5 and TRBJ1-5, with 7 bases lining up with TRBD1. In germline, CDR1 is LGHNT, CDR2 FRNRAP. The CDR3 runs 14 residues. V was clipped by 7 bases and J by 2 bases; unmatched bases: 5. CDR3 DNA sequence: TGTGCTAGTGAGCTTACAGGGGGCAATCAGCCCCAGCATTTT. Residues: CASELTGGNQPQHF. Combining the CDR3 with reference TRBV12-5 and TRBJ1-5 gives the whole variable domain DARVTQTPRHKVTEMGQEVTMRCQPILGHNTVFWYRQTMMQGLELLAYFRNRAPLDDSGMPKDRFSAEMPDATLATLKIQPSEPRDSAVYFCASELTGGNQPQHFGDGTRLSIL.

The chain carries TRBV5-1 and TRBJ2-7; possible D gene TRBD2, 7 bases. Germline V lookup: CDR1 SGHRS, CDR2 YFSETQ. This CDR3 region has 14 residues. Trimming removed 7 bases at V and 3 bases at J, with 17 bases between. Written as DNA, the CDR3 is TGCGCCAGCGGCCCTGGGGGGGCAGTCTACGAGCAGTACTTC. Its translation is CASGPGGAVYEQYF.

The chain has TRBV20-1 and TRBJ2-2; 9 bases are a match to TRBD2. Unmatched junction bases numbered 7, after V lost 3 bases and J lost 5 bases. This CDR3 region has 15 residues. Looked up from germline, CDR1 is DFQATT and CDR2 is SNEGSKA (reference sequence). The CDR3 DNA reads TGCAGTGCTAGTCGGCGGGAGGGCCCGACCGGGGAGCTGTTTTTT. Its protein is CSASRREGPTGELFF.